Listed below are T cell receptor beta chains from one sample, sequenced in a study of T cells expressing NK-cell markers. After re-calling the 5' RACE reads, TCRdb lists one entry per CDR3 protein, DNA absent. Recorded for this sample: about 540,000 distinct CDR3 sequences. The source material was blood T cells: a sorted CD56 or NKG2C T cell subset, CD4+ or CD8+ T cells, or bulk PBMC T cells (not recorded which). The receptors were gathered from a young man in good health. The CDR3 runs from the conserved cysteine through the conserved F or W.

V gene	J gene	CDR3 protein
TRBV29-1	TRBJ2-3	CSVGGTVTDTQYF
TRBV9	TRBJ2-5	CASSGPSSVGETQYF
TRBV9	TRBJ2-1	CASSAGQGYYNEQFF
TRBV11-2	TRBJ2-7	CASSLVAGIYEQYF
TRBV28	TRBJ2-7	CASSLSVLSYEQYF
TRBV28	TRBJ1-5	CASRSGGWQPQHF
TRBV6-1	TRBJ2-3	CAIGLAGGDTQYF
TRBV6-5	TRBJ1-3	CASSSTGTKGTGNTIYF
TRBV7-8	TRBJ1-2	CASSLPGQRVVAGYTF
TRBV10-3	TRBJ1-1	CAISESSGTGTEAFF
TRBV5-1	TRBJ2-1	CASSRTSGSSYNEQFF
TRBV7-8	TRBJ2-7	CASSPPGLADTYEQYF
TRBV2	TRBJ2-6	CASSDGGQWANVLTF
TRBV10-3	TRBJ2-5	CAISGTAQETQYF
TRBV6-1	TRBJ1-2	CASRTDRSDGYTF
TRBV4-2	TRBJ2-5	CASSQAMTGRETQYF
TRBV7-8	TRBJ2-1	CASSPVGVGNEQFF
TRBV6-5	TRBJ2-1	CASSYSELSGGIIGEQFF
TRBV10-3	TRBJ2-5	CAISTSGTSYKETQYF
TRBV12-5	TRBJ2-7	CGSGLARDTQQYF
TRBV29-1	TRBJ2-5	CSVELVSSGRRETQYF
TRBV27	TRBJ1-5	CASSPTGQGRNQPQHF
TRBV2	TRBJ1-5	CASSRDRGHNQPQHF
TRBV28	TRBJ1-2	CASSLWTVFGYTF
TRBV5-1	TRBJ2-2	CASSHDTLGTGELFF
TRBV5-1	TRBJ2-4	CASSPIAGLHNIQYF
TRBV7-9	TRBJ2-5	CASSHLAGGFKETQYF
TRBV12-3/TRBV12-4	TRBJ2-1	CASSPGTSYNEQFF
TRBV11-2	TRBJ1-1	CASSSLTGTHSGYTEAFF
TRBV15	TRBJ2-1	CATSRVADEQFF
TRBV3-1	TRBJ1-1	CASSLRSSAEAFF
TRBV5-6	TRBJ1-5	CASSPSGYQPQHF
TRBV11-2	TRBJ2-2	CASSEGLADPRTGELFF
TRBV10-3	TRBJ2-1	CAISAGLAASYNEQFF
TRBV24-1	TRBJ1-6	CATRLDSVNSPLHF
TRBV19	TRBJ1-1	CASRAPRGQMNTEAFF
TRBV13	TRBJ1-4	CASGATNEKLFF
TRBV20-1	TRBJ2-1	CSARRSGLRRDEQFF
TRBV28	TRBJ1-3	CASSPPVRQLSGNTIYF
TRBV10-3	TRBJ2-1	CAISPVAGGSNGEQFF
TRBV12-3/TRBV12-4	TRBJ2-1	CASSPGQGVNEQFF
TRBV4-3	TRBJ2-1	CASSQEGQGNNEQFF
TRBV6-5	TRBJ2-2	CASSYKGQIRAGELFF
TRBV7-8	TRBJ1-5	CASSLPRRLDSNQPQHF
TRBV7-2	TRBJ2-1	CASSLAGSRSGINEQFF
TRBV28	TRBJ1-5	CASSPPRYQGQPQHF
TRBV12-3/TRBV12-4	TRBJ1-4	CASTPGRDNEKLFF
TRBV11-2	TRBJ2-1	CASSGPGGAAGGPYNEQFF
TRBV28	TRBJ2-7	CASPEQGLYEQYF
TRBV5-1	TRBJ2-1	CASSFSGEYDNEQFF
TRBV24-1	TRBJ2-1	CATSDLGTGRGSYNEQFF
TRBV3-1	TRBJ2-1	CASSQIGGSALNEQFF
TRBV27	TRBJ2-1	CASSFMTGGGSEQFF